What follows is one T cell receptor beta chain and its context. The data belong to a study of blood T cell repertoires in COVID-19. Overall study: COVID-19 samples from acute and convalescent phases originated in the United States, Italy and Spain. Nucleic acid was either cDNA or gDNA, and it came from T cells, B-cell-depleted T cells, or PBMCs.

The CDR3 consists of 14 residues. The germline V gene has CDR1 LGHNA and CDR2 YSLEER. V lost 5 bases, J lost 6 bases, and 1 base stayed unmatched. As originally analysed: Estimated nucleated cell counts came from reference gene primer amplification. Using immunoSEQ multiplex PCR, the repertoire was profiled, and TCRdb retains in-frame clones only, with some absent. V, J and clone size reflect that table, while D and trimming were determined from the DNA. The repertoire consists of more than 250,000 clones, with 80% to 90% occurring once and the leading ten covering 1%. This TCR was sampled from a man aged 45-65 years with active or convalescent COVID-19. This chain joins TRBV4-3 and TRBJ2-1; 13 bases fit TRBD2. The material sequenced was peripheral blood. CDR3 sequence reads: CASSGLAGVNEQFF. For the CDR3, the DNA is TGCGCCAGCAGCGGACTAGCGGGGGTCAATGAGCAGTTCTTC.